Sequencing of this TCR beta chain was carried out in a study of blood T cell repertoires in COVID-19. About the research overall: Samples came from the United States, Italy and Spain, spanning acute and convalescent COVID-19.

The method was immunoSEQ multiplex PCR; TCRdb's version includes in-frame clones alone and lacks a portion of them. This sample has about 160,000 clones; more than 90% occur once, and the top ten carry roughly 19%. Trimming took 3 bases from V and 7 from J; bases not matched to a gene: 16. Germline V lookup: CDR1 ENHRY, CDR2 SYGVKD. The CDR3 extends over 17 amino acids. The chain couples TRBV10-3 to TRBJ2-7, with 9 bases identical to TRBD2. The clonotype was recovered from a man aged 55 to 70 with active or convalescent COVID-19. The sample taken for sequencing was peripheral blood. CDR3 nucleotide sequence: TGTGCCATCAGTGATGTGCTCGGCGGGAGGGTTCCCGTTGAGCAGTACTTC. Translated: CAISDVLGGRVPVEQYF.